This T cell receptor (beta chain) was obtained from a study of cytomegalovirus exposure and HLA in healthy donors (dated by TCRdb to about 2017). Turning to the overall study: An earlier analysis of under 600 of the donors reported approximately 300 Gb of sequence data and some 100 million unique TCR beta sequences from about 180 million T cells. An early release covering roughly 600 HLA-typed donors comprised approximately 300 gigabases of sequencing data and some 79 million unique TCR sequences. Among the roughly 430 genotyped donors, about 85% belonged to the genetic ancestry cluster associated with self-reported Caucasian donors. The aim of the study was to test whether cataloging public T cell receptors could identify signatures of past pathogen exposure. The study profiled the T cell repertoires of more than 500 subjects by immunosequencing and related them to cytomegalovirus serostatus. Besides the first cohort of approximately 710 subjects, a separate validation cohort made up of 120 different subjects was used. The study combined high-throughput TCR immunosequencing, statistical association of individual TCRs with disease status, and machine learning to predict cytomegalovirus infection status. To study patterns of TCR occurrence, a later analysis re-analyzed previously published TCR beta repertoires from more than 550 donors and added high-resolution HLA genotyping. Rather than using new phenotypic data, the later analysis identified candidate immune exposures from TCR beta sequences and from how often those sequences occurred across donors. An earlier analysis of several hundred of the donors applied high-throughput TCR beta sequencing to assess whether each TCR beta V gene segment acted as functional or pseudogenic. Donor age, sex, ethnicity and CMV serostatus were compiled alongside the repertoire data. A later genetic analysis took genome-wide SNP genotypes for about 55% of the roughly 670 donors and used that subset as a discovery cohort. All discovery cohort repertoires had been generated on a single sequencing platform. Class I and class II HLA loci were covered by the typing at four-digit resolution. Typing coverage differed by locus: A, B, C, DRB1 and DQB1 were typed in about 629-640 donors, DQA1 in roughly 510, DPA1 in around 580, and DPB1 in 472. Several DR-DQ haplotypes were handled as single units for association and clustering, since linkage in the cohort was strong. Among 398 genotyped donors of the cohort, an average of approximately 230,000 unique TCR beta nucleotide sequences were sequenced per donor, about a sixth of them non-productive.

Study-wide findings and limitations: HLA typing was unavailable for some donors at each locus, so association tests used only the typed subset. Because counts were too low, roughly 18 rarely observed V segments, including chromosome 9 orphons, were left out of the earlier analysis of some 640 of the donors. In a later genetic analysis, a missense DCLRE1C variant was associated with V-gene and J-gene trimming of TCR beta chains, and the association was replicated in an independent cohort. A cluster of highly shared sequence variants was judged likely to represent a technical artifact of the sequencing pipeline. Immune exposure information for the cohort was limited to CMV serostatus. Because the 87-base-pair reads could not distinguish some IMGT-functional V segments, including TRBV6-2 and TRBV6-3, those segments were excluded. In an earlier analysis of roughly 500 of the donors, most TCR beta V segments appeared in productive rearrangements about 87% or about 30% of the time, broadly matching IMGT annotations. Assigning TCR associations to individual alleles was difficult when HLA alleles, especially DR and DQ, strongly co-occurred. The study gave a list of roughly 150 TCR beta chains associated with cytomegalovirus. Roughly uniform sequencing depth across donors was assumed in presence/absence analyses, although this assumption may not hold. Several of the top co-occurrence clusters appeared to be linked to parvovirus B19, influenza, CMV and Epstein-Barr virus, according to a later analysis. Linkage disequilibrium might explain the correlated functional status among segregating V segments, but an unknown experimental factor could not be ruled out. Most TCR sequences were observed very rarely across donors, whereas some public TCRs were present in many individuals. In a later analysis, the rate of TCR association differed among HLA loci, with DRB1 alleles having the most associated TCRs and HLA-C alleles having the fewest. This cohort had only TCR beta chains sequenced, and the lack of alpha or paired-chain data limited which features could be detected. According to the authors, the approach could potentially be generalized to other disease states and immunological phenotypes. A later analysis found that most CMV-associated TCR beta chains appeared HLA-restricted, with HLA associations seemingly driven largely by CMV exposure. A few of the identified cytomegalovirus-associated TCR beta chains were confirmed in vitro to be specific for cytomegalovirus antigens. Compared with equally common non-associated chains, HLA-associated TCR beta chains in a later analysis were more clonally expanded and had lower generation probabilities. In a later analysis, some 18,000 TCR beta sequences were associated with specific HLA alleles at a false discovery rate of 0.05. In a later genetic analysis, fewer N-insertions in productive TCRs were reported among donors in an Asian-associated ancestry cluster than the roughly 700-donor mean. A further reported finding was that TCR beta sequences accurately predicted the HLA-A and HLA-B alleles for most subjects in the first cohort. The classifier was reported to diagnose cytomegalovirus status with high specificity and sensitivity in both the original and validation cohorts.

Library preparation was by the immunoSEQ multiplex PCR assay. For the multiplex PCR, a mixture combining 60 forward primers for TCR Vbeta segments and 13 reverse primers for TCR Jbeta segments was used. A multiplex PCR assay on genomic DNA amplified the CDR3 region of rearranged TCR beta genes. The Illumina HiSeq System was used to sequence the amplified TCR beta libraries as 87-base-pair reads. Turning to the authors' computational methods: Across the roughly 700 repertoires, a later analysis counted tens of millions of unique TCR beta chains, 9 million to 14 million of which were shared by at least two donors. To remove PCR and sequencing errors, raw reads were error-corrected and collapsed into unique sequences using a nearest-neighbor algorithm that merged closely related sequences. V, D and J gene segments were assigned by aligning CDR3 sequences to IMGT reference sequences. For a sequence to be retained, a match of at least six nucleotides was required to both a V gene segment and a J gene segment. Rearrangements were called productive when the CDR3 lacked stop codons and stayed in frame with V and J; all others were non-productive. CDR3 was defined by IMGT convention, running from the second conserved V-encoded cysteine to the conserved J-encoded phenylalanine. In an earlier analysis of approximately 590 of the donors, sequences lacking an unambiguous match to a single V gene segment were excluded. An earlier analysis of several hundred of the donors called V segments functional above 56.7% productive rearrangements and segregating when the between-donor standard deviation exceeded 5%. To diagnose cytomegalovirus status from the catalog of TCR beta chain sequences, a statistical classification framework was built. In a later analysis, TCR nucleotide sequences were compared against IMGT/GENE-DB human TR gene sequences so that V and J genes could be assigned. In a later analysis, CDR3 sequences and most-parsimonious VDJ recombination scenarios were assigned using the TCRdist pipeline. In a later analysis, every TCR beta chain was defined by the combination of its CDR3 amino acid sequence and its V-gene family, and reads without a unique V-gene family were dropped. A later analysis removed nearly 600 highly shared, low-generation-probability nucleotide sequences to deal with suspected cross-contamination and a sequencing artifact. For each public chain, a later analysis derived a clonal expansion index from normalized ranks of inferred template counts within each repertoire. A later analysis computed generation probabilities with a VDJ recombination model fitted to out-of-frame rearrangements, and checked the results against IGoR. In a later analysis, TCR-TCR, TCR-HLA and TCR-CMV co-occurrence was scored with hypergeometric tests, and a repertoire-size bias correction was applied to TCR pairs. In a later analysis, false discovery rates were estimated by permuting HLA or CMV assignments 20 times. In a later analysis, co-occurring TCRs were grouped using DBSCAN, with TCRdist sequence similarity added in when clustering inside HLA-allele-positive subsets. Repertoires with fewer than 30,000 or more than 120,000 public chains, plus five repertoires with anomalous nucleotide sharing, were excluded from co-occurrence clustering. TCRdb re-hosts the immuneACCESS table, in-frame sequences only. Its copies lack some clones; in the studies checked, an unresolved V gene accounts for under half of them, and the cause for the rest is not known. V and J calls and clone size are as listed in that table; D and trimming were resolved from the DNA. The sample profile shows fewer than 300,000 clones; over 70% of them were found once. Less than 0.4% of the sample rests with the top ten.

Concerning this clone: Its recognized antigen is unknown. Base qualities are not recorded, but no much larger clone differs from it by a single base.

The cohort was made up of 650 to 700 healthy bone marrow donors. All cohort members were sampled while nominally healthy, although unrecorded immune exposures were likely present. The donor was CMV seronegative and belonged to the group of around 400 seronegative cohort members. A peripheral blood sample was collected from each donor, and TCR beta sequencing was performed on peripheral blood mononuclear cells. The Qiagen DNeasy Blood Extraction Kit was used to extract genomic DNA from the blood cell samples. The trim is 8 bases for V and 5 bases for J, with a gap of 13 bases between the germline ends. The CDR3 has 13 amino acids, counting the end cysteine and phenylalanine. Of the read, only the CDR3 DNA is kept; its 39 bases are in frame from base 1. In the germline V gene, CDR1 corresponds to SNHLY and CDR2 to FYNNEI.

The TCR sequence derives from a girl under 10 years old in good health and CMV-seronegative. The specimen sequenced was PBMCs. The V gene is TRBV2 and the J gene is TRBJ2-1, and perhaps TRBD2 as D gene, on 6 matching bases. The CDR3 region reads CASLGLLNNEQFF. The DNA is as follows: TGTGCCAGCCTGGGACTCCTCAACAATGAGCAGTTCTTC. The reference TRBV2 and TRBJ2-1 proteins fill in what lies around the CDR3, so the full variable domain reads EPEVTQTPSHQVTQMGQEVILRCVPISNHLYFYWYRQILGQKVEFLVSFYNNEISEKSEIFDDQFSVERPDGSNFTLKIRSTKLEDSAMYFCASLGLLNNEQFFGPGTRLTVL.